This entry is about one T cell receptor (beta chain). TCRdb keeps only in-frame clones here, not all; method: immunoSEQ multiplex PCR. Among under 200,000 clones, 80% were seen once, and the ten largest hold about 6.3%. These data originate in a study of blood T cell repertoires in COVID-19. Study information: Acute and convalescent COVID-19 specimens originated in the United States, Italy and Spain. Nucleic acid was either cDNA or gDNA, and it came from T cells, B-cell-depleted T cells, or PBMCs.

The germline V and J ends were trimmed by 3 bases and 5 bases, with 20 bases remaining between them. There are 16 residues in the CDR3. Germline V gene sequence: CDR1 MGHRA, CDR2 YSYEKL. The chain links TRBV4-1 to TRBJ2-7; D may be TRBD2 (5 bases). The sequence derives from a man in his sixties with acute or convalescent COVID-19. The sequenced material came from peripheral blood. CDR3 region: CASSHRTTSEVHEQYF. The DNA of the CDR3 is TGCGCCAGCAGCCACCGAACCACTTCGGAGGTCCACGAGCAGTACTTC.